These 17 T cell receptor beta chains were sequenced from one sample in a study of blood T cells in healthy people across ages. Sample-barcoded 5' priming and a J-beta primer mix drove a second PCR of about 6 to 11 cycles. TCRdb used MiXCR to reprocess the 5' RACE reads, holding one entry per CDR3 protein. The sample lists about 1 million distinct CDR3 sequences, under 55% occurring once. The sample taken for sequencing was blood. These receptors came from a woman aged 55-70 years in good health.

This clonotype has only a few counts. The rearrangement joins TRBV3-1 to TRBJ2-7, with 7 bases that match TRBD2. Germline CDR1 LGHDT, CDR2 YNNKEL (reference sequence). This CDR3 spans 14 amino acids. With V trimmed by 2 bases and J by 0 bases, 1 base remained unmatched. The DNA for the CDR3 is TGTGCCAGCAGCCAACGCGGGAGCTCCTACGAGCAGTACTTC. It yields the protein CASSQRGSSYEQYF.

This clonotype occurred a few times. The J gene is TRBJ2-1, the V gene TRBV27; D is perhaps TRBD2 (5 bases). V was trimmed by 7 bases and J by 6 bases, leaving 10 bases between them. Germline lookup yields CDR1 MNHEY and CDR2 SMNVEV (reference sequence). This CDR3 region has 12 residues. CDR3 loop: CASTGGLNEQFF. CDR3 coding DNA: TGTGCCAGCACTGGCGGACTCAATGAGCAGTTCTTC.

In this sample, this clonotype turned up once. CDR3 region: CASRRKDRGLSYEQYF. The CDR3 DNA follows: TGTGCCAGCAGGAGGAAAGACAGGGGGCTTTCTTACGAGCAGTACTTC. V usage is TRBV6-6 and J usage is TRBJ2-7; 10 nucleotides match TRBD1. V gave up 6 bases and J gave up 4 bases; unmatched junction bases: 12. The length of the CDR3 is 16 residues. From germline, CDR1 is MNHNY and CDR2 SVGAGI (reference sequence).

In this sample, this clonotype turned up a few times. The V and J genes are TRBV15 and TRBJ1-5; D gene uncertain. The CDR3 has 16 residues. The ends were cut back, 1 base at V and 0 bases at J, with 10 bases in the middle. CDR1 is LNHNV, CDR2 YYDKDF, per germline (reference sequence). As DNA, the CDR3 is TGTGCCACCAGCAGAGCGGGCGGCGATAGCAATCAGCCCCAGCATTTT. It is translated as CATSRAGGDSNQPQHF.

The chain carries TRBV7-3 and TRBJ2-1; 8 bases map to TRBD1. The germline V gene has CDR1 SGHTA and CDR2 FQGTGA. The CDR3 is 15 residues long. The trim removed 5 bases at V and 7 bases at J, leaving 10 bases unmatched. Written as DNA, the CDR3 is TGTGCCAGCAGCCCCGAAGACAGGGGAGCAAATGAGCAGTTCTTC. This sequence encodes CASSPEDRGANEQFF.

This clonotype was seen more than once but under ten times. The chain has TRBV20-1 and TRBJ2-3; maybe TRBD1 (6 bases). V lost 8 bases, J lost 2 bases, and 11 bases lay in between. Germline values: CDR1 DFQATT, CDR2 SNEGSKA (reference sequence). This CDR3 contains 12 residues. CDR3 protein: CSSTGHTDTQYF. In nucleotides, the CDR3 is TGCAGTTCTACAGGGCACACAGATACGCAGTATTTT.

This clonotype has more than one count but fewer than ten. The chain couples TRBV10-3 to TRBJ1-2; 7 positions agree with TRBD1. The ends lost 3 bases at V and 4 bases at J; junction bases unmatched: 14. Germline CDR1 and CDR2: ENHRY and SYGVKD. The CDR3 runs 17 residues. CDR3 in amino acids: CAISDYRGGDSSYGYTF. CDR3 nucleotide sequence: TGTGCCATCAGTGATTACAGGGGCGGGGACTCTAGCTATGGCTACACCTTC.

This clonotype came up many times. This chain connects TRBV6-5 to TRBJ2-7, with D possibly being TRBD1 or TRBD2 (5 bases each). CDR1 and CDR2 (germline): MNHEY, SVGAGI. CDR3 length: 14 residues. Trimming took off 6 bases at V and 2 bases at J, with 14 bases between the two ends. In DNA, the CDR3 is TGTGCCAGCAGCTACGGGGACCTAGCCTACGAGCAGTACTTC. Its translation is CASSYGDLAYEQYF.

This chain connects TRBV4-1 to TRBJ2-7, with TRBD1 matching over 8 bases. CDR1 and CDR2 (germline): MGHRA, YSYEKL. V was clipped by 2 bases and J by 1 base; unmatched bases: 4. This CDR3 contains 15 residues. The CDR3 loop reads CASSQPNRGSYEQYF. In nucleotides, the CDR3 is TGCGCCAGCAGCCAACCTAACAGGGGGTCCTACGAGCAGTACTTC.

CDR3 coding DNA: TGTGCCAGCAACAAAGAAAGGTGTCTAGCTTACACAGGGGGGACCCAGTACTTC. It codes for CASNKERCLAYTGGTQYF. The chain couples TRBV21-1 to TRBJ2-5; TRBD1, the table's D call, lacks a check against the DNA. TRBV21-1 is an annotated pseudogene. This CDR3 comprises 18 residues.

V and J are TRBV5-5 and TRBJ2-1; D is uncertain. V shed 4 bases and J shed 7 bases, with 15 bases lying between them. This CDR3 comprises 14 residues. In germline, CDR1 is SGHKS, CDR2 YYEKEE (reference sequence). The CDR3 protein is CASSNRMTGNEQFF. For the CDR3, the DNA is TGTGCCAGCAGCAACCGAATGACCGGGAATGAGCAGTTCTTC. Full variable domain (rest looked up from reference TRBV5-5 and TRBJ2-1): DAGVTQSPTHLIKTRGQQVTLRCSPISGHKSVSWYQQVLGQGPQFIFQYYEKEERGRGNFPDRFSARQFPNYSSELNVNALLLGDSALYLCASSNRMTGNEQFFGPGTRLTVL.

This chain connects TRBV20-1 to TRBJ2-1, with TRBD1 identical over 10 bases. V was clipped by 7 bases and J by 3 bases; unmatched bases: 15. The CDR3 totals 17 residues. Looked up from germline, CDR1 is DFQATT and CDR2 is SNEGSKA (reference sequence). The CDR3 is CSVPRDRGGFFYNEQFF. In nucleotides, the CDR3 is TGCAGTGTTCCACGGGACAGGGGCGGGTTCTTCTACAATGAGCAGTTCTTC.

In this sample, this clonotype turned up a few times. This rearrangement joins TRBV27 to TRBJ2-1, with 7 bases identical to TRBD2. The CDR3 loop spans 15 amino acids. V was pared by 1 base and J by 6 bases, with 6 bases of the junction left unmatched. The germline CDR1 and CDR2 sequences are MNHEY and SMNVEV (reference sequence). CDR3 nucleotide sequence: TGTGCCAGCAGTTTATTGGGAGGGCGGGCCAATGAGCAGTTCTTC. Protein product: CASSLLGGRANEQFF.

The rearrangement uses TRBV7-6 and TRBJ2-5; D unclear. Trimming cost V 4 bases and J 5 bases, with 11 bases left between them. This CDR3 is built from 13 residues. From germline, CDR1 is SGHVS and CDR2 FNYEAQ. The CDR3 region is CASSSSWGETQYF. CDR3 nucleotide sequence: TGTGCCAGCAGCTCCTCATGGGGTGAGACCCAGTACTTC. Variable domain in full (rest from reference TRBV7-6 and TRBJ2-5): GAGVSQSPRYKVTKRGQDVALRCDPISGHVSLYWYRQALGQGPEFLTYFNYEAQQDKSGLPNDRFSAERPEGSISTLTIQRTEQRDSAMYRCASSSSWGETQYFGPGTRLLVL.

The chain employs TRBV5-1 and TRBJ2-3; 8 bases are shared with TRBD1. V lost 1 base, J lost 6 bases, and 7 bases stayed unmatched. The CDR3 totals 15 residues. Germline CDR1 is SGHRS and CDR2 is YFSETQ. CDR3 protein: CASSLMAGGMDTQYF. The CDR3 nucleotides read TGCGCCAGCAGCTTGATGGCAGGGGGCATGGATACGCAGTATTTT.

The CDR3, as DNA: TGTGCCAGCAGGCGGAGTACCCACACACACAATGAGCAGTTCTTC. It encodes CASRRSTHTHNEQFF. The J gene is TRBJ2-1, the V gene TRBV12-3 or TRBV12-4; D remains unclear. The CDR3 length is 15 residues. Between the trimmed V and J ends, which lost 6 bases and 5 bases, there was a span of 17 bases.

The V and J genes are TRBV7-6 and TRBJ1-4; possible D gene TRBD1, 5 bases. The V end was cut by 7 bases, the J end by 7 bases, with 22 bases between. The CDR3 has 16 amino acids. Germline V gene lookup returns CDR1 SGHVS and CDR2 FNYEAQ. The CDR3 loop reads CASKRGVLRTGEKLFF. Written as DNA, the CDR3 is TGTGCCAGCAAGAGGGGAGTACTTCGTACTGGTGAAAAACTGTTTTTT.